This TCR beta chain emerged from a study of chemoradiotherapy in HPV16-positive cancers. Study conclusions and caveats: Non-HPV-specific T cells did not expand in tumors during treatment, whereas candidate HPV-specific clones and E7-related motifs did. In HPV16-positive patients, HPV-responsive T-cell expansion tracked better recurrence-free survival.

The CDR3 spans 15 residues. V trimming: 5 bases; J trimming: 0 bases; junction bases outside the gene matches: 6. Germline V gives CDR1 LNHDA, CDR2 SQIVND (reference sequence). Note on this clone: The antigen is undetermined.

Repertoires were sampled repeatedly during chemoradiotherapy. This table comes from immunoSEQ multiplex PCR, and its TCRdb copy is limited to in-frame clones, with some not included. The table records some 5,800 clones, approximately 70% of them present only once. This material was obtained from a patient who underwent chemoradiotherapy. V is TRBV19 and J is TRBJ2-7; 8 bases are shared with TRBD1. This TCR was sampled from a human donor with HPV-associated anogenital cancer. The CDR3 DNA is TGTGCCAGTAGTGAAGGGACAGGTGGCTCCTACGAGCAGTACTTC. As protein: CASSEGTGGSYEQYF.